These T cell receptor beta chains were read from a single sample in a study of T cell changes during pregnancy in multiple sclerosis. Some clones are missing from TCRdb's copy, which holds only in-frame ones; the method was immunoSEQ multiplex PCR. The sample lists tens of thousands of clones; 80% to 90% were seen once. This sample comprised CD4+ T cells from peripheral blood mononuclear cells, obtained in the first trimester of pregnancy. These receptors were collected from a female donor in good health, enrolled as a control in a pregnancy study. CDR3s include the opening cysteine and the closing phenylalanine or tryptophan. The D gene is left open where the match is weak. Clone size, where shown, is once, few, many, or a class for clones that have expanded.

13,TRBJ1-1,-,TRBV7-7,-,CASSSSPGTEAFF,TGTGCTAGCAGCTCTAGTCCAGGGACTGAAGCTTTCTTT
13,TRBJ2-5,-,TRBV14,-,CASTGQLEETQYF,TGTGCCAGCACAGGGCAGCTCGAGGAGACCCAGTACTTC
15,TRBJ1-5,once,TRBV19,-,CASTPNGGGNQPQHF,TGTGCCAGTACCCCGAACGGGGGTGGCAATCAGCCCCAGCATTTT
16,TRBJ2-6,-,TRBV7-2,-,CASHHGGSAGANVLTF,TGTGCCAGTCACCATGGGGGCTCAGCTGGGGCCAACGTCCTGACTTTC
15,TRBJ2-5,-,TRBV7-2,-,CASSLDIGFQETQYF,TGTGCCAGCAGCTTGGACATAGGCTTTCAAGAGACCCAGTACTTC
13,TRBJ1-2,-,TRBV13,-,CASSTNRQDGYTF,TGTGCCAGCAGCACCAACAGGCAAGATGGCTACACCTTC
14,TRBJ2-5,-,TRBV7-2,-,CASSRNGVQETQYF,TGTGCCAGCAGTCGCAACGGAGTCCAAGAGACCCAGTACTTC
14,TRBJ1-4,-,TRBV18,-,CASSRGGTNEKLFF,TGTGCCAGCTCACGCGGGGGCACTAATGAAAAACTGTTTTTT
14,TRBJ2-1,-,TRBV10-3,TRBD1,CAIRTRDRDDEQFF,TGTGCCATCAGAACTCGGGACAGGGATGATGAGCAGTTCTTC
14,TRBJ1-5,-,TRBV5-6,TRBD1,CASSPTGAGQPQHF,TGTGCCAGCAGCCCAACAGGGGCCGGGCAGCCCCAGCATTTT
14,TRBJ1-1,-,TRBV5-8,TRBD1,CASSLPGQGSEAFF,TGTGCCAGCAGCTTGCCGGGACAGGGGTCGGAAGCTTTCTTT
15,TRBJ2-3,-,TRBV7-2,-,CASSLDRTRGDTQYF,TGTGCCAGCAGCTTAGATCGGACAAGGGGAGATACGCAGTATTTT
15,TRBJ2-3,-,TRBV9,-,CASSPSPREGDTQYF,TGTGCCAGCAGCCCCTCCCCCAGGGAAGGAGATACGCAGTATTTT
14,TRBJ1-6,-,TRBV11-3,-,CASSSGTLGSPLHF,TGTGCCAGCAGCTCGGGGACTTTAGGTTCACCCCTCCACTTT
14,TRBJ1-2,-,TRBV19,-,CASSSQGKDYGYTF,TGTGCCAGTAGTTCGCAGGGGAAGGACTATGGCTACACCTTC